The 10 T cell receptor beta chains listed next were all sequenced from one sample in a study of blood T cell repertoires in COVID-19 (dated by TCRdb to 2018 to 2021). Library preparation was by the immunoSEQ multiplex PCR assay. The table was pulled from immuneACCESS by TCRdb, which kept in-frame rearrangements only. Such tables lose some clones; where checked, under half of the loss comes from unresolved V genes, and the rest has no known cause. For this sample the table gives some 130,000 clones, of which approximately 87% were detected only once. Together, the top ten hold roughly 2.5% of the sample. The sample taken for sequencing was peripheral blood. Source of these receptors: a man aged 50 or older with active COVID-19.

This clone was seen more than once but under ten times. V and J are TRBV4-3 and TRBJ2-7, with 9 bases matching TRBD1. Germline values: CDR1 LGHNA, CDR2 YSLEER. CDR3 length: 14 amino acids. Trimming cost V 2 bases and J 4 bases; bases outside gene matches: 3. The CDR3 loop reads CASSQRQGGYEQYF. CDR3 DNA sequence: TGCGCCAGCAGCCAACGACAGGGGGGGTACGAGCAGTACTTC.

The chain employs TRBV9 and TRBJ1-6; no clear D gene. This CDR3 has 15 amino acids. Trimming took off 0 bases at V and 7 bases at J, with 11 bases between the two ends. CDR1 and CDR2 (germline): SGDLS, YYNGEE. The CDR3 DNA is TGTGCCAGCAGCGTAGATGCAGTTCCAAATTCACCCCTCCACTTT. This sequence encodes CASSVDAVPNSPLHF. Based on the CDR3 plus reference TRBV9 and TRBJ1-6, the full variable domain is DSGVTQTPKHLITATGQRVTLRCSPRSGDLSVYWYQQSLDQGLQFLIQYYNGEERAKGNILERFSAQQFPDLHSELNLSSLELGDSALYFCASSVDAVPNSPLHFGNGTRLTVT.

The CDR3 DNA follows: TGTGCCAGCAGGGAGCCTAGCGTTCACACCGGGGAGCTGTTTTTT. This translates into CASREPSVHTGELFF. The chain joins TRBV6-5 to TRBJ2-2, with D maybe TRBD2 (6 bases). CDR3 size: 15 residues. Germline values: CDR1 MNHEY, CDR2 SVGAGI. The V end lost 6 bases, the J end lost 3 bases, and 14 bases lay between the germline ends.

The chain uses TRBV5-6 and TRBJ1-2; a possible D gene is TRBD1 (5 bases). Germline lookup yields CDR1 SGHDT and CDR2 YYEEEE. The CDR3 extends over 14 amino acids. V lost 3 bases, J lost 1 base, and 10 bases lay in between. In DNA, the CDR3 is TGTGCCAGCAGCTCGGGGGGGTATAACTATGGCTACACCTTC. It yields the protein CASSSGGYNYGYTF.

CDR3 coding DNA: TGTGCCAGCAGTTACCCGGGACAAACAAATCAGCCCCAGCATTTT. Translated, it gives CASSYPGQTNQPQHF. The rearrangement uses TRBV6-2 or TRBV6-3 and TRBJ1-5; tentative D call: TRBD1 (6 bases). Germline lookup yields CDR1 MNHEY and CDR2 SVGEGT. The CDR3 consists of 15 residues. V was shortened by 2 bases and J by 4 bases, with 12 bases between the two germline ends.

This chain connects TRBV21-1 to TRBJ1-1. TRBV21-1 is a recognized pseudogene. The CDR3 is 16 residues long. Written as DNA, the CDR3 is TGTGCCAGCAGCAAAGGAGAGGCAAGGCGGAGCACTGAAGCTTTCTTT. Its protein is CASSKGEARRSTEAFF.

The chain combines TRBV20-1 with TRBJ1-1; weak D call: TRBD1 (5 bases). V was trimmed by 6 bases and J by 7 bases, leaving 9 bases between them. Germline CDR1 and CDR2: DFQATT and SNEGSKA (reference sequence). The CDR3 covers 10 residues. The CDR3 spells CSAGTFEAFF. As DNA, the CDR3 is TGCAGTGCAGGGACTTTTGAAGCTTTCTTT.

This chain links TRBV5-4 with TRBJ1-1; 8 positions match TRBD1. Per germline, CDR1 SGHNT and CDR2 YYREEE (reference sequence). This CDR3 has 16 amino acids. V shed 0 bases, J shed 2 bases, and the junction held 6 bases outside the gene matches. The CDR3 here is CASSLDLQGANTEAFF. The CDR3 DNA is TGTGCCAGCAGCTTGGATCTCCAGGGGGCTAACACTGAAGCTTTCTTT.

The chain links TRBV21-1 to TRBJ2-1; the table assigns TRBD2, which was not confirmed against the DNA. TRBV21-1 is tagged as a pseudogene. This CDR3 region has 16 residues. The CDR3 DNA reads TGTGCCAGCAGCGCCCTACTAGCGGGGGGGTTCTATGAGCAGTTCTTC. It encodes CASSALLAGGFYEQFF.

This chain connects TRBV3-1 (or the pseudogene TRBV3-2) to TRBJ1-5; 8 nucleotides match TRBD1. Per germline, CDR1 LGHDT and CDR2 YNNKEL (reference sequence). The length of the CDR3 is 17 residues. Trimming cost V 4 bases and J 4 bases; bases outside gene matches: 12. This CDR3 reads CASSLRSGGSDNQPQHF. CDR3 in DNA: TGTGCCAGCAGCCTTCGCTCAGGGGGCTCCGATAATCAGCCCCAGCATTTT.